This T cell receptor (beta chain) was documented in a study of blood T cells in healthy people across ages. Study-wide findings and caveats: PBMCs left unsorted prevented a conclusive naive versus antigen-experienced comparison. Naive CD4+ cell counts and diversity both ran higher in long-lived than in aged donors. As age increased, TCR beta diversity per million T cells fell in a roughly linear fashion.

Every donor provided roughly 10 milliliters of peripheral blood. A second PCR, run for about 7 to 11 cycles, used a sample-barcoded 5' primer plus a J-beta primer mix. Via MiXCR, TCRdb re-called the 5' RACE reads, giving one row per CDR3 protein. The table has over a million distinct CDR3 sequences, roughly 43% seen once. The V gene's germline CDR1 is MNHNS and CDR2 SASEGT. The V end lost 0 bases, the J end lost 0 bases, and 5 bases lay between the germline ends. The CDR3 extends over 14 amino acids. This clonotype was detected only a few times. Its target is not known. This receptor was taken from a woman aged 18-29 years in good health. The chain combines TRBV6-1 with TRBJ1-1; no firm D call. The sample comprised blood. CDR3 sequence reads: CASSEAWLNTEAFF. The CDR3 DNA is TGTGCCAGCAGTGAAGCCTGGTTGAACACTGAAGCTTTCTTT.